This T cell receptor beta chain was found in a study of breast tumors, draining lymph nodes, adjacent tissues. The sample holds many counts of this clonotype. The lymph nodes were axillary draining lymph nodes from breast cancer patients. V was pared by 5 bases and J by 1 base, with 9 bases between. Germline values: CDR1 SGHRS, CDR2 YFSETQ. The CDR3 sequence is 13 residues long. TCRdb called the multiplex PCR reads again in MiXCR, with one record for every CDR3 protein. The sample shows about 89,000 distinct CDR3 sequences, over 25% of them seen only once. This sequence originates from a female donor with breast cancer. Some clones in this sample may be carry-over from other donors' samples. The rearrangement joins TRBV5-1 to TRBJ1-1, with D uncertain. Input material: axillary lymph node tissue. The CDR3 protein is CASRNLQNTEAFF. CDR3 DNA sequence: TGCGCCAGCAGGAATTTACAGAACACTGAAGCTTTCTTT.